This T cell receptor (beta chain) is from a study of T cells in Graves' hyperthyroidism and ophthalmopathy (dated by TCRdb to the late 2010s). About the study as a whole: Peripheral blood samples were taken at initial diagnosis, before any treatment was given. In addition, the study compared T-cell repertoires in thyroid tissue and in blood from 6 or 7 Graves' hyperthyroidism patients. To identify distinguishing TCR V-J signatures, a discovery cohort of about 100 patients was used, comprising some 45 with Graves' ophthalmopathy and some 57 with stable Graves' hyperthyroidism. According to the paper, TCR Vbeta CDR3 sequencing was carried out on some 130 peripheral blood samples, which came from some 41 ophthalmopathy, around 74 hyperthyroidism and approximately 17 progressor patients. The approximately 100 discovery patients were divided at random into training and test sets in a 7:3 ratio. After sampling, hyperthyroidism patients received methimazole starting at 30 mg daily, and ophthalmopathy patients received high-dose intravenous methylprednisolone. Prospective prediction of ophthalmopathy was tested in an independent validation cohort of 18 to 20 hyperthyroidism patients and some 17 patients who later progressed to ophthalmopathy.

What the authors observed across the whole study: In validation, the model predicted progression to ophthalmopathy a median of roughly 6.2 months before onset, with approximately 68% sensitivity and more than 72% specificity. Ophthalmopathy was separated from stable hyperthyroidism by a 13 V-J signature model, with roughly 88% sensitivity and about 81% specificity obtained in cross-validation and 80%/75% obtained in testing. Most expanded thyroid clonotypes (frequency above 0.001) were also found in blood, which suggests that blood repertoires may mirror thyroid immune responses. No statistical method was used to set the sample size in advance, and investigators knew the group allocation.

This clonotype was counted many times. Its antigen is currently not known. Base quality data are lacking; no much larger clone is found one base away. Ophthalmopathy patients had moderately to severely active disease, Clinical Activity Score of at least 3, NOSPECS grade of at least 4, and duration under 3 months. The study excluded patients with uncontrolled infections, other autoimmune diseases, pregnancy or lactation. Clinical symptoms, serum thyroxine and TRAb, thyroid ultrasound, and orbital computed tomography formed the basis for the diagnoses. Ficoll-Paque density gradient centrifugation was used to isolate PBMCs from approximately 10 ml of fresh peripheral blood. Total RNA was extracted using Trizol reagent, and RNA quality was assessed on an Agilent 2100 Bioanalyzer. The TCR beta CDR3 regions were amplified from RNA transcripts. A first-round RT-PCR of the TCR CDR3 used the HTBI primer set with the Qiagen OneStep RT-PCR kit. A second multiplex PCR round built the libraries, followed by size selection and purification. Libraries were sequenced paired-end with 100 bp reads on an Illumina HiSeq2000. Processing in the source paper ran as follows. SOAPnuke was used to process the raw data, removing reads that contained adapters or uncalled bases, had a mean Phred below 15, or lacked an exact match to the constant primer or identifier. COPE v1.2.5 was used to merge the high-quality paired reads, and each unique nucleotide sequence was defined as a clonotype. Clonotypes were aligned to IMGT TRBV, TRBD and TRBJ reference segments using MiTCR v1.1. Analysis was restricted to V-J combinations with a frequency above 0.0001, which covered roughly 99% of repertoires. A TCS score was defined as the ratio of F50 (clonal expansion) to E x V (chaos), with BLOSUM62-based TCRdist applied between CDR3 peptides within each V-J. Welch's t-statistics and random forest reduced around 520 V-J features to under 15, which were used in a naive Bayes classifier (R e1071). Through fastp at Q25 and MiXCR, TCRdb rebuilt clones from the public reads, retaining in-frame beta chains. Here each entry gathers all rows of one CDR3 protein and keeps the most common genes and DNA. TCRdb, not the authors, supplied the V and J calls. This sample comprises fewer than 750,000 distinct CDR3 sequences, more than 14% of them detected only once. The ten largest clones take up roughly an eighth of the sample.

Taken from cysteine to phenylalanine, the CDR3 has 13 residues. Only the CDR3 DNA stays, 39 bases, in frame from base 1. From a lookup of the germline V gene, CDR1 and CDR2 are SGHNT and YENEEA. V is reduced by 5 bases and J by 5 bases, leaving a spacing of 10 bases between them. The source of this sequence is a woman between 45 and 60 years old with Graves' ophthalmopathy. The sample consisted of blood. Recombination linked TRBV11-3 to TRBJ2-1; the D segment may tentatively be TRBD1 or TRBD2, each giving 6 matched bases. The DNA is TGTGCCAGCAGCCCGGGGGCCAACAATGAGCAGTTCTTC. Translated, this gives CASSPGANNEQFF.